These T cell receptor beta chains were read from a single sample in a study of blood T cell repertoires in COVID-19. Only in-frame clones appear in the TCRdb table, and some are missing; sequencing was by immunoSEQ multiplex PCR. In the table there are about 240,000 clones, about 83% of which are singletons. Sequencing used PBMCs or T cells enriched from blood (not recorded which). These receptors were obtained from a woman in her thirties or forties who had been exposed to COVID-19. The CDR3 runs from the conserved cysteine through the conserved F or W. The order of the fields is V gene, D gene, J gene, clone size, CDR3 protein, CDR3 DNA. D genes are given only for firm matches. For some rows the clone size is stated as once, few or many, or as a class when expanded; others skip it.

TRBV25-1	.	TRBJ1-1	.	CASSQGNTEAFF	TGTGCCAGCTCGCAGGGGAACACTGAAGCTTTCTTT
TRBV4-1	.	TRBJ1-1	.	CASSQAYSPNTEAFF	TGCGCCAGCAGCCAAGCCTACAGCCCGAACACTGAAGCTTTCTTT
TRBV7-2	TRBD1	TRBJ1-2	.	CASSLAVRDRDYGYTF	TGTGCCAGCAGCTTAGCAGTAAGGGACAGGGACTATGGCTACACCTTC
TRBV5-6	.	TRBJ1-6	.	CASSLRRYSPLHF	TGTGCCAGCAGCTTACGGCGGTATTCACCCCTCCACTTT
TRBV7-8	TRBD1	TRBJ1-1	.	CATSIQGAGTEAFF	TGTGCCACCTCTATACAGGGGGCTGGCACTGAAGCTTTCTTT
TRBV6-5	TRBD1	TRBJ2-2	.	CASRMRQGNGELFF	TGTGCCAGCAGGATGAGACAGGGGAACGGGGAGCTGTTTTTT
TRBV19	TRBD1	TRBJ2-7	few	CASTDRGEQYF	TGTGCCAGTACTGACAGGGGCGAGCAGTACTTC
TRBV4-1	.	TRBJ1-3	few	CASSQEAGRFSGNTIYF	TGCGCCAGCAGCCAAGAGGCAGGGAGGTTCTCTGGAAACACCATATATTTT
TRBV7-2	TRBD1	TRBJ1-2	.	CASSLVLGGGYGYTF	TGTGCCAGCAGCTTAGTACTAGGGGGCGGGTATGGCTACACCTTC
TRBV30	TRBD2	TRBJ2-3	.	CAWKRLALGRGGGDTQYF	TGTGCCTGGAAACGATTGGCGTTAGGACGGGGGGGCGGAGATACGCAGTATTTT
TRBV27	.	TRBJ2-1	once	CASSLLGSGVYNEQFF	TGTGCCAGCAGTTTGCTTGGGAGTGGGGTGTACAATGAGCAGTTCTTC
TRBV5-4	TRBD2	TRBJ2-5	.	CASSSGGRGFQETQYF	TGTGCCAGCAGCTCCGGAGGGAGGGGATTCCAAGAGACCCAGTACTTC
TRBV7-2	.	TRBJ2-2	.	CASSAQGYTGELFF	TGTGCCAGCAGCGCCCAGGGATACACCGGGGAGCTGTTTTTT
TRBV12-5	.	TRBJ1-1	.	CASGPQGNTEAFF	TGTGCTAGTGGTCCACAGGGTAACACTGAAGCTTTCTTT
TRBV28	.	TRBJ1-5	.	CASSLSGRDYQPQHF	TGTGCCAGCAGTTTAAGTGGCAGGGATTATCAGCCCCAGCATTTT
TRBV6-5	.	TRBJ1-1	once	CASRVTRGDTEAFF	TGTGCCAGCAGGGTGACCCGCGGGGACACTGAAGCTTTCTTT
TRBV5-1	TRBD2	TRBJ2-3	.	CASSPGTSGSDTQYF	TGCGCCAGCAGCCCCGGGACTAGCGGGTCAGATACGCAGTATTTT
TRBV5-1	TRBD2	TRBJ2-5	.	CASSPGDRRGETQYF	TGCGCCAGCAGCCCGGGGGACCGGCGGGGGGAGACCCAGTACTTC
TRBV19	.	TRBJ1-1	.	CASIIRSSSNTEAFF	TGTGCCAGTATTATTCGAAGTAGTTCGAACACTGAAGCTTTCTTT
TRBV4-1	TRBD1	TRBJ2-3	few	CASSPKDRGGTQYF	TGCGCCAGCAGCCCGAAGGACAGGGGAGGTACGCAGTATTTT
TRBV5-4	TRBD2	TRBJ2-2	.	CASSPNWGLATGELFF	TGTGCCAGCAGCCCGAATTGGGGACTAGCTACCGGGGAGCTGTTTTTT
TRBV7-6	.	TRBJ2-4	.	CASSLVGDRASIQYF	TGTGCCAGCAGCTTAGTTGGCGATAGAGCTAGCATTCAGTACTTC
TRBV6-5	.	TRBJ2-3	.	CASTEDTDTQYF	TGTGCCAGCACCGAGGACACAGATACGCAGTATTTT
TRBV15	TRBD1	TRBJ1-1	.	CATSRDGTGTEAFF	TGTGCCACCAGCAGAGATGGGACAGGGACTGAAGCTTTCTTT
TRBV5-1	.	TRBJ1-2	once	CASSPEGPRTSRGYTF	TGCGCCAGCAGCCCGGAGGGACCCCGAACCAGTCGTGGCTACACCTTC
TRBV6-7	.	TRBJ2-7	.	CASRLEGGEQYF	TGTGCCAGCAGACTAGAGGGAGGCGAGCAGTACTTC
TRBV11-2	TRBD2	TRBJ2-3	.	CASSYGGTDTQYF	TGTGCCAGCTCCTACGGGGGGACAGATACGCAGTATTTT
TRBV4-3	TRBD2	TRBJ2-3	once	CASSHDAALAGGRTDTQYF	TGCGCCAGCAGCCACGACGCGGCCCTAGCGGGGGGAAGGACAGATACGCAGTATTTT
TRBV11-2	TRBD1	TRBJ1-1	.	CASSVSNSGTVNTEAFF	TGTGCCAGCAGCGTAAGCAATTCCGGGACAGTGAACACTGAAGCTTTCTTT
TRBV28	.	TRBJ1-6	.	CASSFLPSRGANSPLHF	TGTGCCAGCAGTTTTCTCCCTTCTCGGGGGGCGAATTCACCCCTCCACTTT
TRBV19	TRBD2	TRBJ2-7	once	CASSTPILAGPSYEQYF	TGTGCCAGTAGTACCCCAATACTAGCGGGGCCCTCCTACGAGCAGTACTTC
TRBV29-1	TRBD1	TRBJ1-1	.	CSASDRVGTEAFF	TGCAGCGCTTCGGACAGGGTTGGCACTGAAGCTTTCTTT
TRBV7-2	.	TRBJ1-1	once	CASSPGQNTEAFF	TGTGCCAGCAGCCCGGGACAGAACACTGAAGCTTTCTTT
TRBV19	.	TRBJ2-7	.	CASSGVSYEQYF	TGTGCCAGTAGCGGGGTCTCCTACGAGCAGTACTTC
TRBV6-9	.	TRBJ1-2	few	CASSHLDSHYGYTF	TGTGCCAGCAGTCACCTTGACAGTCACTATGGCTACACCTTC
TRBV5-1	TRBD2	TRBJ2-3	.	CASSLVPAGGSTDTQYF	TGCGCCAGCAGCTTGGTTCCAGCGGGGGGGAGCACAGATACGCAGTATTTT
TRBV6-5	.	TRBJ1-5	once	CASGRAQYNQPQHF	TGTGCCAGTGGTCGTGCACAGTACAATCAGCCCCAGCATTTT
TRBV2	.	TRBJ2-7	.	CASSGQSYEQYF	TGTGCCAGCAGCGGACAGTCCTACGAGCAGTACTTC
TRBV6-4	.	TRBJ1-1	.	CASSEGWGVNTEAFF	TGTGCCAGCAGTGAAGGTTGGGGAGTGAACACTGAAGCTTTCTTT
TRBV6-5	.	TRBJ1-1	.	CASSYEERSEAFF	TGTGCCAGCAGTTATGAGGAGAGGTCTGAAGCTTTCTTT
TRBV7-9	.	TRBJ1-4	once	CASSLAGGTNEKLFF	TGTGCCAGCAGCTTAGCCGGGGGTACTAATGAAAAACTGTTTTTT
TRBV10-3	.	TRBJ1-1	.	CATRDTEAFF	TGTGCCACCCGTGACACTGAAGCTTTCTTT
TRBV19	.	TRBJ1-6	.	CASSIRQISHNSPLHF	TGTGCCAGTAGTATAAGACAGATTTCACATAATTCACCCCTCCACTTT
TRBV28	TRBD2	TRBJ2-1	few	CASSLIGLAGGYNEQFF	TGTGCCAGCAGTTTAATAGGTTTAGCGGGGGGTTACAATGAGCAGTTCTTC